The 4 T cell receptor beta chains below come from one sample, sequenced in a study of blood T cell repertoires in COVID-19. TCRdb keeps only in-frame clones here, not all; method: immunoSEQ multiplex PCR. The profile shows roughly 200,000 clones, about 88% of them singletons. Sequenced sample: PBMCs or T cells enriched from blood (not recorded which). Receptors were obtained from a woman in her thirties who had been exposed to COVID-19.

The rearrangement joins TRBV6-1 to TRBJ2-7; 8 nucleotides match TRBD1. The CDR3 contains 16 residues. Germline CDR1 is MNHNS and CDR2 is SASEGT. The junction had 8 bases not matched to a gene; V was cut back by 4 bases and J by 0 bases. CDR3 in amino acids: CASSGLTGQVSYEQYF. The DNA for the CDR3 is TGTGCCAGCAGTGGGCTGACGGGACAGGTCTCCTACGAGCAGTACTTC.

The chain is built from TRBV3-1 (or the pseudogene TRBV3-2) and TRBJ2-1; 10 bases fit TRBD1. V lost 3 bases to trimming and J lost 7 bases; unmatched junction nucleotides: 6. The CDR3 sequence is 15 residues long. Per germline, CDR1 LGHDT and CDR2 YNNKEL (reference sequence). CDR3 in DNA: TGTGCCAGCAGCCACGGGACAGGGGTGAGAAATGAGCAGTTCTTC. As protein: CASSHGTGVRNEQFF.

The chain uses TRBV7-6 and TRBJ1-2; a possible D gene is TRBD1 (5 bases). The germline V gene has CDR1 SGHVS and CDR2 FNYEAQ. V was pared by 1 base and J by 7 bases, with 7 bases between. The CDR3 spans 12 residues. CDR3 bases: TGTGCCAGCAGCTTAGAGGGGTTTGGCTACACCTTC. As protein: CASSLEGFGYTF.

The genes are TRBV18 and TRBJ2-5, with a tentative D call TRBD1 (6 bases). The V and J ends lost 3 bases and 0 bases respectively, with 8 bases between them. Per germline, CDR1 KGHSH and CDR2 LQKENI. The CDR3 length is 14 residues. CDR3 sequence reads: CASSPRTDQETQYF. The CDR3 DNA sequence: TGTGCCAGCTCACCGAGGACAGACCAAGAGACCCAGTACTTC.